This TCR beta chain derives from a study of blood T cell repertoires in COVID-19. CDR1 and CDR2 (germline): MRHNA, SNTAGT. V was pared by 3 bases and J by 5 bases, with 7 bases between. CDR3 size: 13 residues. This clone was counted a few times. Assay: immunoSEQ multiplex PCR; the TCRdb copy retains only in-frame clones and omits some. In the table there are under 300,000 clones, about four fifths of which are singletons. This chain uses TRBV6-4 with TRBJ2-2; D may be TRBD1 (6 bases). Source material: peripheral blood. The sequence derives from a man younger than 40 who had recovered from COVID-19. The CDR3 DNA is TGTGCCAGCAGTGAGGGGACAACCGGGGAGCTGTTTTTT. It specifies CASSEGTTGELFF.